The 13 T cell receptor beta chains below were found in one sample sequenced in a study of CD8+ T cells in alopecia areata. After isolation, RNA underwent reverse transcription to generate cDNA as the sequencing template. Clones were read by immunoSEQ multiplex PCR, and TCRdb kept only the in-frame ones, dropping some. Of around 300,000 clones listed, around 64% were seen once; the top ten hold about 0.89%. The treatment here: oral pan-JAK inhibitor, 5-10 mg twice daily. The input for sequencing was CD4+ T cells sorted from blood, taken around week 54, from a patient treated with tofacitinib. Source of these receptors: a human donor with alopecia areata.

This sequence joins TRBV4-1 and TRBJ1-6; D not resolved. V was pared by 3 bases and J by 13 bases, with 25 bases between. Germline lookup yields CDR1 MGHRA and CDR2 YSYEKL. The CDR3 spans 17 residues. The CDR3 region has the DNA TGCGCCAGCAGCCACGGACCGGTCCGGTCTCGGGGAGCCCCCCTCCACTTT. It encodes CASSHGPVRSRGAPLHF.

This clone was recorded once. The V call is TRBV5-4, the J call TRBJ2-1; D unresolved. Germline V CDR1 and CDR2: SGHNT, YYREEE (reference sequence). The CDR3 has 12 residues. V was trimmed by 0 bases and J by 10 bases, leaving 8 bases between them. The CDR3 protein is CASSLVLGEQFF. CDR3 coding DNA: TGTGCCAGCAGCTTGGTCTTGGGGGAGCAGTTCTTC.

CDR3 in DNA: TGCGCCAGCAGCTTGGCCCAAGGTCCAGACACAGATACGCAGTATTTT. This sequence encodes CASSLAQGPDTDTQYF. The chain has TRBV5-1 and TRBJ2-3; D is ambiguous. The CDR3 sequence is 16 residues long. V was cut by 0 bases and J by 2 bases, with 13 bases left in between. Germline V gives CDR1 SGHRS, CDR2 YFSETQ.

This chain links TRBV15 with TRBJ2-4, with a possible D match to TRBD2 (5 bases). CDR3 length: 15 amino acids. Trimming took 0 bases from V and 5 from J, leaving 11 bases between them. CDR1 and CDR2 from the germline V gene are LNHNV and YYDKDF (reference sequence). Written as DNA, the CDR3 is TGTGCCACCAGCAGAGAAAAAGGAGGCGAAAACATTCAGTACTTC. This encodes CATSREKGGENIQYF. The whole variable domain, remainder taken from reference TRBV15 and TRBJ2-4, is DAMVIQNPRYQVTQFGKPVTLSCSQTLNHNVMYWYQQKSSQAPKLLFHYYDKDFNNEADTPDNFQSRRPNTSFCFLDIRSPGLGDTAMYLCATSREKGGENIQYFGAGTRLSVL.

The rearrangement joins TRBV29-1 to TRBJ2-5; the match to TRBD1 covers 9 bases. Germline values: CDR1 SQVTM, CDR2 ANQGSEA. The CDR3 covers 15 residues. Trimming cost V 5 bases and J 5 bases; bases outside gene matches: 12. The CDR3 here is CSVLGGDRDGETQYF. DNA of the CDR3: TGCAGCGTTCTTGGCGGGGACAGGGATGGGGAGACCCAGTACTTC.

This chain joins TRBV4-3 and TRBJ2-7, with a tentative D call TRBD1 (5 bases). V shed 0 bases and J shed 2 bases, with 8 bases lying between them. CDR3 length: 14 residues. In germline, CDR1 is LGHNA, CDR2 YSLEER. CDR3 residues: CASSQDPRAYEQYF. In DNA form, the CDR3 reads TGCGCCAGCAGCCAAGACCCCAGGGCCTACGAGCAGTACTTC.

This clone was observed a handful of times. The chain links TRBV29-1 to TRBJ2-5; 8 bases agree with TRBD2. With 3 bases clipped from V and 1 base from J, the junction kept 4 bases outside the gene matches. Germline lookup yields CDR1 SQVTM and CDR2 ANQGSEA. There are 14 residues in the CDR3. As DNA, the CDR3 is TGCAGCGTTGAGCAGCGGGGGAGCCAAGAGACCCAGTACTTC. It is translated as CSVEQRGSQETQYF.

The chain links TRBV6-5 to TRBJ2-7, with D possibly called TRBD1 or TRBD2 (5 bases each). The V end was cut by 8 bases, the J end by 0 bases, with 11 bases between. The germline V gene encodes CDR1 MNHEY and CDR2 SVGAGI. The CDR3 runs 13 residues. The CDR3 DNA reads TGTGCCAGCGTCGGGGCCCACTCCTACGAGCAGTACTTC. Translating gives CASVGAHSYEQYF.

This clone was recorded a few times. The chain combines TRBV7-8 with TRBJ2-2; TRBD2 agrees at 10 bases. This CDR3 spans 16 amino acids. V gave up 5 bases and J gave up 7 bases; unmatched junction bases: 10. CDR1 and CDR2 (germline): SGHVS, FQNEAQ. CDR3 in amino acids: CASSRSGGVQIGELFF. Here the CDR3 DNA reads TGTGCCAGCAGCCGCAGCGGGGGGGTCCAGATCGGGGAGCTGTTTTTT.

This chain connects TRBV7-3 to TRBJ1-2; 8 bases are shared with TRBD1. Losses at the gene ends were 5 bases for V and 4 bases for J; bases not matched to a gene: 6. The CDR3 has 14 residues. Per germline, CDR1 SGHTA and CDR2 FQGTGA. CDR3 residues: CASSKDRGGYGYTF. The CDR3 DNA reads TGTGCCAGCAGCAAAGACAGGGGAGGCTATGGCTACACCTTC.

This chain links TRBV30 with TRBJ1-3, with a weak D call TRBD1 (5 bases). Germline CDR1 is GTSNPN and CDR2 is SVGIG (reference sequence). Trimming took off 0 bases at V and 4 bases at J, with 13 bases between the two ends. This CDR3 contains 15 residues. In DNA, the CDR3 is TGTGCCTGGAGTGTAAGGGTGAGGGACGGAAACACCATATATTTT. Amino acid sequence: CAWSVRVRDGNTIYF.

The V gene is TRBV7-9, the J gene TRBJ2-5, with D possibly TRBD2 on 6 matching bases. Trimming left V 2 bases short and J 5 bases short, with 18 bases between. CDR1 and CDR2 (germline): SEHNR, FQNEAQ (reference sequence). The CDR3 extends over 16 amino acids. CDR3 amino acids: CASSLFPGGVGETQYF. CDR3 nucleotide sequence: TGTGCCAGCAGCTTATTCCCCGGCGGGGTGGGGGAGACCCAGTACTTC. Complete variable domain (other parts from reference TRBV7-9 and TRBJ2-5): DTGVSQNPRHKITKRGQNVTFRCDPISEHNRLYWYRQTLGQGPEFLTYFQNEAQLEKSRLLSDRFSAERPKGSFSTLEIQRTEQGDSAMYLCASSLFPGGVGETQYFGPGTRLLVL.

CDR3 sequence (DNA): TGTGCCAGCAGCCCCCTTTTGTTAACCCTCCACTTT. Amino acid sequence: CASSPLLLTLHF. The chain uses TRBV7-8 and TRBJ1-6; D gene uncertain. Per the germline V gene, CDR1 is SGHVS and CDR2 is FQNEAQ. CDR3 length: 12 amino acids. The V and J ends lost 5 bases and 14 bases respectively, with 13 bases between them. Supplemented by reference TRBV7-8 and TRBJ1-6, the full variable domain reads GAGVSQSPRYKVAKRGQDVALRCDPISGHVSLFWYQQALGQGPEFLTYFQNEAQLDKSGLPSDRFFAERPEGSVSTLKIQRTQQEDSAVYLCASSPLLLTLHFGNGTRLTVT.